The clone carrying this T cell receptor beta chain was counted a single time. Its specificity is not known. This record belongs to a study of beta chain features in type 1 diabetes. Study results and caveats: Shorter templates might be favored by PCR, and equally so in patients and in controls. Patients with Type 1 diabetes showed moderately but significantly shorter TCRB CDR3s in all four CD4+ subsets.

Via CD45RO/CCR7/CD25/CD127/CD95/CD27, cells of the CD4+ naive, central memory, regulatory and stem cell-like memory subsets were sorted. Since all of the isolated RNA was reverse transcribed, expressed TCRB transcripts were what got sequenced. Several million reads was the average for naive, central memory and regulatory T cell samples. Some clones are missing from TCRdb's copy, which holds only in-frame ones; the method was immunoSEQ multiplex PCR. This table has some 160,000 clones, about 9.1% appearing once. The V gene lost 5 bases and the J gene lost 3 bases, with 10 bases spanning the gap. This CDR3 contains 13 residues. CDR1 KGHSH and CDR2 LQKENI come from the germline V gene.

Sequenced material: central memory CD4+ T cells from blood. This chain uses TRBV18 with TRBJ1-1; D unresolved. The source is a woman aged 18-35 years in good health. As DNA, the CDR3 is TGTGCCAGCTCAACTCCCGTGGACACTGAAGCTTTCTTT. It yields the protein CASSTPVDTEAFF.